The 14 T cell receptor beta chains below were found in one sample sequenced in a study of post-analysis software for immune sequencing data. Their target antigens are unknown. The authors incorporated unique molecular identifiers into the TCR beta cDNA libraries. Each CDR3 protein is one row after TCRdb ran MiXCR on the PCR reads. The sample lists around 500,000 distinct CDR3 sequences, 30% to 40% occurring once. Notes on the study in general: Relative to controls, patients had five TRBV segments at higher frequency, with TRBV5-6, TRBV5-1 and TRBV20-1 among these.

Sequencing was carried out using blood. The receptors derive from a girl aged 2-17 years with multiple sclerosis.

The chain combines TRBV12-3 or TRBV12-4 with TRBJ2-5, with TRBD2 matching 14 bases. The V segment lost 5 bases and the J segment 5 bases; nucleotides outside the gene matches: 7. The CDR3 sequence is 16 residues long. DNA for the CDR3: TGTGCCAGCAGTAAGGGACTAGCGGGGGCCGGGGAGACCCAGTACTTC. Translation gives CASSKGLAGAGETQYF.

This clonotype was detected a few times. This chain joins TRBV5-1 and TRBJ2-3; D perhaps matches TRBD2 (5 bases). Germline V lookup: CDR1 SGHRS, CDR2 YFSETQ. V was cut by 2 bases and J by 5 bases, with 9 bases left in between. The CDR3 totals 13 residues. The CDR3 loop reads CASSLVEGDTQYF. The CDR3 DNA is TGCGCCAGCAGCTTAGTCGAGGGAGATACGCAGTATTTT. The full variable domain, completed using reference TRBV5-1 and TRBJ2-3, is KAGVTQTPRYLIKTRGQQVTLSCSPISGHRSVSWYQQTPGQGLQFLFEYFSETQRNKGNFPGRFSGRQFSNSRSEMNVSTLELGDSALYLCASSLVEGDTQYFGPGTRLTVL.

This clonotype was found a few times. The V call is TRBV10-3, the J call TRBJ2-5; TRBD1 is a possible D gene (5 bases). Germline V gene sequence: CDR1 ENHRY, CDR2 SYGVKD. Trimming pared 8 bases from V and 5 bases from J, leaving 15 bases between. This CDR3 contains 13 residues. DNA for the CDR3: TGTGCCATCGGCTCACAGTCAGGGGAGACCCAGTACTTC. Translating gives CAIGSQSGETQYF.

J is TRBJ2-5 and V is TRBV28; 14 nucleotides match TRBD2. Trimming removed 3 bases from V and 6 bases from J; junction bases left unmatched: 15. This CDR3 region has 19 residues. Germline V lookup: CDR1 MDHEN, CDR2 SYDVKM. The chain's CDR3 is CASSFETSGGAPRAKTQYF. CDR3 sequence (DNA): TGTGCCAGCAGTTTCGAGACTAGCGGGGGGGCTCCGAGGGCGAAGACCCAGTACTTC.

The chain combines TRBV14 with TRBJ2-3; maybe TRBD1 (6 bases). The germline V gene encodes CDR1 SGHDN and CDR2 FVKESK. V was shortened by 6 bases and J by 2 bases, with 15 bases between the two germline ends. This CDR3 contains 15 residues. The CDR3 protein is CASRPQGLLTDTQYF. The CDR3 region has the DNA TGTGCCAGCAGACCACAGGGTTTACTCACAGATACGCAGTATTTT.

This clonotype was seen a few times. The gene calls are TRBV7-9 and TRBJ1-2; D is uncertain. The CDR3 contains 15 residues. CDR1 and CDR2 (germline): SEHNR, FQNEAQ (reference sequence). V lost 5 bases and J lost 2, with 15 bases in between. The DNA for the CDR3 is TGTGCCAGCAGCACCACCCGTGAGGGCAACTATGGCTACACCTTC. Its protein product is CASSTTREGNYGYTF.

The genes are TRBV3-1 and TRBJ2-3; the D gene could be TRBD1 or TRBD2 (6 bases each). Trimming shortened V by 4 bases and J by 4 bases, and 15 bases separated the two germline ends. Germline-derived CDR1 and CDR2 are LGHDT and YNNKEL (reference sequence). The CDR3 consists of 15 residues. The CDR3 DNA sequence: TGTGCCAGCAGCCCCTCGTGGGGGGCGGCAGATACGCAGTATTTT. This gives the protein CASSPSWGAADTQYF.

The V and J genes are TRBV7-2 and TRBJ2-5; 9 positions agree with TRBD2. Germline V gene lookup returns CDR1 SGHTA and CDR2 FQGNSA. V lost 1 base to trimming and J lost 2 bases; unmatched junction nucleotides: 11. The CDR3 loop spans 18 amino acids. Here the CDR3 reads CASSLGVWLAGEQETQYF. CDR3 nucleotide sequence: TGTGCCAGCAGCTTAGGCGTGTGGTTAGCGGGGGAACAAGAGACCCAGTACTTC.

This clonotype was detected only a few times. The chain has TRBV20-1 and TRBJ1-4; 7 bases are a match to TRBD1. The V gene's germline CDR1 is DFQATT and CDR2 SNEGSKA (reference sequence). V shed 5 bases and J 7 bases; nucleotides not matched to a gene: 7. The CDR3 has 13 amino acids. The CDR3 here is CSARQGGGEKLFF. DNA for the CDR3: TGCAGTGCTCGACAGGGTGGGGGTGAAAAACTGTTTTTT.

This clonotype has more than one count but fewer than ten. This chain links TRBV28 with TRBJ1-5; maybe TRBD1 (6 bases). CDR3 length: 16 residues. Looked up from germline, CDR1 is MDHEN and CDR2 is SYDVKM. Trimming took off 0 bases at V and 4 bases at J, with 13 bases between the two ends. This CDR3 is CASSLWTGQGNQPQHF. CDR3 sequence (DNA): TGTGCCAGCAGTTTATGGACAGGTCAAGGAAATCAGCCCCAGCATTTT.

A few counts support this clonotype. J is TRBJ2-3 and V is TRBV3-1; TRBD2 matches 12 bases. Unmatched junction bases numbered 6, after V lost 2 bases and J lost 6 bases. From germline, CDR1 is LGHDT and CDR2 YNNKEL (reference sequence). This CDR3 spans 16 amino acids. The CDR3: CASSQILAGGSDTQYF. The CDR3 DNA sequence: TGTGCCAGCAGCCAAATACTAGCGGGGGGATCGGATACGCAGTATTTT.

This clonotype was detected many times. The chain combines TRBV20-1 with TRBJ2-4; unclear D gene. V was pared by 2 bases and J by 4 bases, with 9 bases between. The germline V gene has CDR1 DFQATT and CDR2 SNEGSKA (reference sequence). The CDR3 is 13 residues long. The CDR3 DNA is TGCAGTGCTAGATATGGACCGAAAAACATTCAGTACTTC. As protein: CSARYGPKNIQYF.

The V gene is TRBV6-5, the J gene TRBJ1-5; D is unclear. Trimming pared 6 bases from V and 0 bases from J, leaving 12 bases between. Germline V CDR1 and CDR2: MNHEY, SVGAGI. The CDR3 consists of 15 residues. CDR3 DNA sequence: TGTGCCAGCAGCCGGGCTAGCAATAGCAATCAGCCCCAGCATTTT. Residues: CASSRASNSNQPQHF.

V gene TRBV5-1 combines with J gene TRBJ1-2, with 8 bases lining up with TRBD1. The CDR3 spans 14 residues. Losses at the gene ends were 6 bases for V and 0 bases for J; bases not matched to a gene: 4. Per the germline V gene, CDR1 is SGHRS and CDR2 is YFSETQ. CDR3 protein: CASTTDRANYGYTF. The CDR3 bases are TGCGCCAGCACGACGGACAGGGCTAACTATGGCTACACCTTC.